The clone carrying this T cell receptor beta chain has more than one count but fewer than ten. Its antigen is not known. Unique molecular identifiers were incorporated during preparation of the TCRbeta library. TCRdb passed the PCR reads through MiXCR, listing each CDR3 protein once. The sample holds roughly 82,000 distinct CDR3 sequences; roughly 14% are singletons and the top ten take around 26%. These data originate in a study of T-cell reconstitution after alpha-beta-depleted transplantation in children. Findings and caveats of the study: Hyperexpanded clones declined; after one year, newly produced T cells mostly supplied diversity.

Germline CDR1 MGHDK, CDR2 SYGVNS. The CDR3 has 13 amino acids. V lost 7 bases to trimming and J lost 5 bases, with 9 bases between them. The clonotype was recovered from a male patient between 2 and 10 years old who had a stem cell transplant for acute lymphoblastic leukemia, so the T cells may come from the graft donor. This sample comprised PBMCs, mostly from graft donor cells, obtained 180 days after TCRalphabeta/CD19-depleted stem cell transplant. V is TRBV25-1 and J is TRBJ1-6; unclear D gene. The CDR3 spells CASKEENNSPLHF. The CDR3 coding sequence is TGTGCCAGCAAGGAGGAGAATAATTCACCCCTCCACTTT.